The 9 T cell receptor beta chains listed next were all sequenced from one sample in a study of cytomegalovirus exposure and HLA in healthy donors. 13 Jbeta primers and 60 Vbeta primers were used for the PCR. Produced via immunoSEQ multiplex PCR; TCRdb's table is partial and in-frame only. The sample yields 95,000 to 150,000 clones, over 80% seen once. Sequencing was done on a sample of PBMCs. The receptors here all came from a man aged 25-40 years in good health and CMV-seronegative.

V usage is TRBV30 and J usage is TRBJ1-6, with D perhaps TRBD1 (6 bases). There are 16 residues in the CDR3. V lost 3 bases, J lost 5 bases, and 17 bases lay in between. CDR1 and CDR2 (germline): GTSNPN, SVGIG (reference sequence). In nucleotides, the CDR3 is TGTGCCTGGAGCATATACCCGGGACAACATAATTCACCCCTCCACTTT. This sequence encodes CAWSIYPGQHNSPLHF.

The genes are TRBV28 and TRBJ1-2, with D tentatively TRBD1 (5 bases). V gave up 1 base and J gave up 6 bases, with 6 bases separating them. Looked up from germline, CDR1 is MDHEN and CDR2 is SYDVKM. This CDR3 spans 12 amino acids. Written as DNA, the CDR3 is TGTGCCAGCAGTTTATTCAGGGATGGCTACACCTTC. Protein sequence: CASSLFRDGYTF.

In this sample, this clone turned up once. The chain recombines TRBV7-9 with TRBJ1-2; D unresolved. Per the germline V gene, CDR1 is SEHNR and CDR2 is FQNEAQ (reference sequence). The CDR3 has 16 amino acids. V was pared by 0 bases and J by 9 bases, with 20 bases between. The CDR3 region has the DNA TGTGCCAGCAGCTTAGCGAGCACAGAAACTCTCCATCGCTACACCTTC. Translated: CASSLASTETLHRYTF. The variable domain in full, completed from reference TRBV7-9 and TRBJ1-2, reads DTGVSQNPRHKITKRGQNVTFRCDPISEHNRLYWYRQTLGQGPEFLTYFQNEAQLEKSRLLSDRFSAERPKGSFSTLEIQRTEQGDSAMYLCASSLASTETLHRYTFGSGTRLTVV.

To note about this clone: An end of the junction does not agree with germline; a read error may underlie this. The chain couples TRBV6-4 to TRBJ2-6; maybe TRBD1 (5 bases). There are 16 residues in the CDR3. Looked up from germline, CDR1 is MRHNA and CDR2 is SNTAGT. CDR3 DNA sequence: TGTGCCAGCTCCCATGACTCCTCCTCTGGGGCCAACGGCCTGACTTTC. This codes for CASSHDSSSGANGLTF.

In DNA, the CDR3 is TGTGCCAGCACCACCACAGGGGGCCGAGATACGCAGTATTTT. This encodes CASTTTGGRDTQYF. The J gene is TRBJ2-3, the V gene TRBV9; 9 bases map to TRBD1. From germline, CDR1 is SGDLS and CDR2 YYNGEE. With 6 bases clipped from V and 5 bases from J, the junction kept 7 bases outside the gene matches. The CDR3 consists of 14 residues. The full variable domain, rest sourced from reference TRBV9 and TRBJ2-3, is DSGVTQTPKHLITATGQRVTLRCSPRSGDLSVYWYQQSLDQGLQFLIQYYNGEERAKGNILERFSAQQFPDLHSELNLSSLELGDSALYFCASTTTGGRDTQYFGPGTRLTVL.

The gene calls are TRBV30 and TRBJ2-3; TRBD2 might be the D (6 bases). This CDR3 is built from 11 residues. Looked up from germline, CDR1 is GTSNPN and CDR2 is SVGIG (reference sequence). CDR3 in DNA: TGTTCCGGGGGTAGCACAGATACGCAGTATTTT. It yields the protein CSGGSTDTQYF.

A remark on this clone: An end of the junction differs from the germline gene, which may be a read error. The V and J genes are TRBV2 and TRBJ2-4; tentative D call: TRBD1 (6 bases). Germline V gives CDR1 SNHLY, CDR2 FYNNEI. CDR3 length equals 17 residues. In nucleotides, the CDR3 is TGTGCCAGCAGTGAAGATGGGGGCGCGCTTACCAAAAACAGTCAGTACTTC. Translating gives CASSEDGGALTKNSQYF.

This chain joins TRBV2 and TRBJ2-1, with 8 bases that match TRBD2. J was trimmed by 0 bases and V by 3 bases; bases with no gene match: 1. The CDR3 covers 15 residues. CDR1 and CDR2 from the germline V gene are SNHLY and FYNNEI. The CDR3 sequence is CASSDSGGSYNEQFF. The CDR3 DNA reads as TGTGCCAGCAGTGACAGCGGGGGCTCCTACAATGAGCAGTTCTTC.

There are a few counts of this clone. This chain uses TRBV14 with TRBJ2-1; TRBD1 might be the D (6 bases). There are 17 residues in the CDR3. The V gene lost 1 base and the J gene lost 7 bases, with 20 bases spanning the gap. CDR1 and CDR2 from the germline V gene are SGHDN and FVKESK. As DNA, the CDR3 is TGTGCCAGCAGCCAAGTAGAGGGGCAGGGGAAACGGAATGAGCAGTTCTTC. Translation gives CASSQVEGQGKRNEQFF.